Listed below are T cell receptor beta chains from one sample, sequenced in a study of blood T cell repertoires in COVID-19. Profiling relied on immunoSEQ multiplex PCR, and the TCRdb table lists in-frame clones only, not all of them. The data hold 90,000 to 120,000 clones, with 70% to 90% observed a single time. The sample consisted of peripheral blood. These TCRs come from a human donor in a cohort sampled during active COVID-19. Both conserved end residues are part of each CDR3. Fields, in order: clone size, J gene, V gene, D gene, CDR3 DNA, CDR3 protein. A D gene is named only where the DNA matches it firmly. Some rows have no size entry. The others give once, few or many, or a class for an expanded clone.

clone size: NA
J gene: TRBJ1-1
V gene: TRBV7-9
D gene: TRBD1
CDR3 DNA: TGTGCCAGCAGCCCCGGGGACAGGGGGTTGAACACTGAAGCTTTCTTT
CDR3 protein: CASSPGDRGLNTEAFF

clone size: NA
J gene: TRBJ1-5
V gene: TRBV27
D gene: TRBD1
CDR3 DNA: TGTGCCAGCAGACAGGGGGCGGGGTACAATCAGCCCCAGCATTTT
CDR3 protein: CASRQGAGYNQPQHF

clone size: once
J gene: TRBJ2-3
V gene: TRBV6-5
D gene: NA
CDR3 DNA: TGTGCCAGCAGCCCAGAAGCGGCTACGCAGTATTTT
CDR3 protein: CASSPEAATQYF

clone size: NA
J gene: TRBJ2-7
V gene: TRBV15
D gene: TRBD1
CDR3 DNA: TGTGCCACCAGCAGAGATCCAGGACAGGGTCTCCAGCAGTACTTC
CDR3 protein: CATSRDPGQGLQQYF

clone size: NA
J gene: TRBJ2-5
V gene: TRBV5-1
D gene: TRBD2
CDR3 DNA: TGCGCCAGCAGCTCACTAGCGGGAGGGCAAGGAGAGACCCAGTACTTC
CDR3 protein: CASSSLAGGQGETQYF

clone size: NA
J gene: TRBJ2-7
V gene: TRBV7-9
D gene: TRBD2
CDR3 DNA: TGTGCCAGCAGCTCGGGACTAGCGGGATATTACGAGCAGTACTTC
CDR3 protein: CASSSGLAGYYEQYF

clone size: NA
J gene: TRBJ2-1
V gene: TRBV9
D gene: TRBD2
CDR3 DNA: TGTGCCAGCAGCGCCGTAGCGGGAGCGGTAAATGAGCAGTTCTTC
CDR3 protein: CASSAVAGAVNEQFF

clone size: NA
J gene: TRBJ2-3
V gene: TRBV7-6
D gene: TRBD2
CDR3 DNA: TGTGCCAGCAGCCCTCGGGGGACTAGCAGCGGCACAGATACGCAGTATTTT
CDR3 protein: CASSPRGTSSGTDTQYF

clone size: NA
J gene: TRBJ1-1
V gene: TRBV6-6
D gene: NA
CDR3 DNA: TGTGCCACCCATCGGAGCACTGAAGCTTTCTTT
CDR3 protein: CATHRSTEAFF

clone size: NA
J gene: TRBJ1-3
V gene: TRBV18
D gene: TRBD1
CDR3 DNA: TGTGCCAGCTCACACGAAGGGGGCGGAAACACCATATATTTT
CDR3 protein: CASSHEGGGNTIYF

clone size: NA
J gene: TRBJ1-4
V gene: TRBV19
D gene: NA
CDR3 DNA: TGTGCCAGTAGTGGCACCCCAACTAATGAAAAACTGTTTTTT
CDR3 protein: CASSGTPTNEKLFF

clone size: few
J gene: TRBJ1-1
V gene: TRBV5-1
D gene: NA
CDR3 DNA: TGCGCCAGCAGCGTCTCGAACACTGAAGCTTTCTTT
CDR3 protein: CASSVSNTEAFF

clone size: NA
J gene: TRBJ1-2
V gene: TRBV27
D gene: TRBD1
CDR3 DNA: TGTGCCACCCGACAGGGGGCCCGCTACACCTTC
CDR3 protein: CATRQGARYTF

clone size: NA
J gene: TRBJ1-6
V gene: TRBV30
D gene: NA
CDR3 DNA: TGTGCCTGGAGTGTGGGGCGGGAGTCACCCCTCCACTTT
CDR3 protein: CAWSVGRESPLHF

clone size: NA
J gene: TRBJ2-3
V gene: TRBV27
D gene: NA
CDR3 DNA: TGTGCCAGCAGCCGGGGGACAGTTAGCACAGATACGCAGTATTTT
CDR3 protein: CASSRGTVSTDTQYF

clone size: NA
J gene: TRBJ2-5
V gene: TRBV6-5
D gene: NA
CDR3 DNA: TGTGCCAGCAGTCTCCAGGTGGTAGAGACCCAGTACTTC
CDR3 protein: CASSLQVVETQYF

clone size: NA
J gene: TRBJ2-5
V gene: TRBV12-3/TRBV12-4
D gene: TRBD2
CDR3 DNA: TGTGCCAGCAGCGGGGGGAGTGGAGAGACCCAGTACTTC
CDR3 protein: CASSGGSGETQYF

clone size: NA
J gene: TRBJ2-1
V gene: TRBV28
D gene: NA
CDR3 DNA: TGTGCCAGCAGTTTAAGAGGCAATGAGCAGTTCTTC
CDR3 protein: CASSLRGNEQFF

clone size: once
J gene: TRBJ1-2
V gene: TRBV6-6
D gene: NA
CDR3 DNA: TGTGCCAGCAGTACGGGTTTAGAGGGCTACACCTTC
CDR3 protein: CASSTGLEGYTF

clone size: NA
J gene: TRBJ1-5
V gene: TRBV28
D gene: NA
CDR3 DNA: TGTGCCAGCAAATATCTCAGGTATGGAGGTCGTAGTAATCAGCCCCAGCATTTT
CDR3 protein: CASKYLRYGGRSNQPQHF

clone size: NA
J gene: TRBJ2-1
V gene: TRBV6-5
D gene: NA
CDR3 DNA: TGTGCCAGCACTCTTCAGGTGGCAGGTGAGCAGTTCTTC
CDR3 protein: CASTLQVAGEQFF

clone size: NA
J gene: TRBJ2-3
V gene: TRBV5-4
D gene: NA
CDR3 DNA: TGTGCCAGCAGCTTGGTGGGTCGGGGGGCCACAGATACGCAGTATTTT
CDR3 protein: CASSLVGRGATDTQYF